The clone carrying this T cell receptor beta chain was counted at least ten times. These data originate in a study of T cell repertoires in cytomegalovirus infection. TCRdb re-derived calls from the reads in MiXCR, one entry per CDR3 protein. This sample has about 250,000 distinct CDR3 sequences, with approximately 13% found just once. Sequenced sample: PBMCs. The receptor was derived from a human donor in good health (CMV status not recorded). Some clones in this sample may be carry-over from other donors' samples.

The CDR3 here is CASSLRETAHTEAFF. In DNA, the CDR3 is TGTGCCAGCAGCTTAAGGGAGACGGCGCACACTGAAGCTTTCTTT. This chain joins TRBV7-8 and TRBJ1-1; unclear D gene. The CDR3 has 15 amino acids. Germline V gene lookup returns CDR1 SGHVS and CDR2 FQNEAQ. V was cut by 2 bases and J by 3 bases, with 13 bases left in between. Full variable domain (missing parts from reference TRBV7-8 and TRBJ1-1): GAGVSQSPRYKVAKRGQDVALRCDPISGHVSLFWYQQALGQGPEFLTYFQNEAQLDKSGLPSDRFFAERPEGSVSTLKIQRTQQEDSAVYLCASSLRETAHTEAFFGQGTRLTVV.